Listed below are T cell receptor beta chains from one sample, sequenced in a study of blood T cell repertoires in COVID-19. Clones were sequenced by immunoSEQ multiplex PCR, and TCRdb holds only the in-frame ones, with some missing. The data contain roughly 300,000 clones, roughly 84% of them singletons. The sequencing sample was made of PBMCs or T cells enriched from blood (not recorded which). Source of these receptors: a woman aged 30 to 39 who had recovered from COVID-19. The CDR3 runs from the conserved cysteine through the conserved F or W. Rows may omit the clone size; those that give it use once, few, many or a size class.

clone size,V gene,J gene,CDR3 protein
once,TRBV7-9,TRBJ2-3,CASSLRGSPTDTQYF
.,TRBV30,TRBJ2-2,CAWGQSTGELFF
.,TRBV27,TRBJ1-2,CASSSLGTGVWGYTF
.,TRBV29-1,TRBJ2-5,CSAGQGAGETQYF
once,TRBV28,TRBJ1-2,CASSSPGQRADGYTF
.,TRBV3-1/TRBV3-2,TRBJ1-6,CASSQGGLRLHF
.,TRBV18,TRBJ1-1,CASSPLQGAAEAFF
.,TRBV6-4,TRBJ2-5,CASRNRELGETGSNQYF
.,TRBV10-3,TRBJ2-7,CAISESKTSYEQYF
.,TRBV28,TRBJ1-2,CASSYGTDLANYGYTF
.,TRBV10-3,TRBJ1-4,CAILEGGGPLVATNEKLFF
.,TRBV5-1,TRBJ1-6,CASSLRTALSYNSPLHF
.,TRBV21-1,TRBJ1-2,CASSSNFPGGYGYTF
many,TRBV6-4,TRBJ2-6,CASSQGSGANVLTF
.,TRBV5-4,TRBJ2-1,CASTLTGQYNEQFF
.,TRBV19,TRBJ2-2,CASSMGRGWATGELFF
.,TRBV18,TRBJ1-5,CASSPRSGGNQPQHF
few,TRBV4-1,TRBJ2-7,CASSQTGVGEQYF
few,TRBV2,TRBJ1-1,CASRGQDTEAFF
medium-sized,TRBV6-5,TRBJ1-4,CASSYGGQKLFF
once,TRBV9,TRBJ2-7,CASSVIPEGEQYF
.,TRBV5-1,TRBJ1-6,CASSSRPSGHSPLHF
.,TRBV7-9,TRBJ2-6,CASSSTGAGANVLTF
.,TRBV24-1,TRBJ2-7,CATSDPRVYEQYF
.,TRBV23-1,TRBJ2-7,CASKPSSTGSSSARISYEQYF
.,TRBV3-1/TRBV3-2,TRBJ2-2,CASSHYGRGYDTGELFF
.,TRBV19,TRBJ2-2,CASRMGEAGELFF
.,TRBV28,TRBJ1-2,CASSSGDGYTF
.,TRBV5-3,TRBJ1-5,CARSLERQPQHF
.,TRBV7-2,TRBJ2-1,CASSLQTSGNNEQFF
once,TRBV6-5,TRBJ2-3,CASTSGGTDTQYF
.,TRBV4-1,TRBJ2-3,CASSQEYGSGASGEDTQYF
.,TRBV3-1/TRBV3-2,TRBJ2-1,CASSQAVNEQFF
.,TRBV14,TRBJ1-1,CASSRGREGTFF
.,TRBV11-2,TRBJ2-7,CASSLSFDRGFAYEQYF
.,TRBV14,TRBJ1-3,CASRDDSSGNTIYF
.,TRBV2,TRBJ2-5,CASRRGTSGGGGETQYF
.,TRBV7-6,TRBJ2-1,CASSLRLGSGEQFF
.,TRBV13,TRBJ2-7,CASSSLRTGKGEQYF
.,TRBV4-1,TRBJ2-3,CASSRPGSTDTQYF
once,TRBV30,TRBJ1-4,CAWSAGGHQGF
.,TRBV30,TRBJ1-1,CAWTKQGVNTEAFF
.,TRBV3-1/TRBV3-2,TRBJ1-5,CASSETGGDQPQHF
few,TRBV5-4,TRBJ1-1,CASSLDEGSEAFF
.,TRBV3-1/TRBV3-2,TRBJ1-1,CASSRRGDTEAFF
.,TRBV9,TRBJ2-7,CASSKGGGAYEQYF
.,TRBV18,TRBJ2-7,CASSPLGTGGFYEQYF
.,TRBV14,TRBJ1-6,CASSPWGQGFYNSPLHF
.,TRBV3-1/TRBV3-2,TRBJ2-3,CASSFQSTDTQYF
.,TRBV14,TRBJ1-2,CASSARGANYGYTF
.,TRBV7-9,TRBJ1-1,CASSPTPGQGKGTEAFF
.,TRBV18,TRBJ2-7,CASSPDRRLAGGDYEQYF
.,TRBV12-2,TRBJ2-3,CASRLALAGGYSSTDTQYF
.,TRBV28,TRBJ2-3,CASSYQTSKEWDTQYF
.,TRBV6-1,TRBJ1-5,CASSEDRSNQPQHF
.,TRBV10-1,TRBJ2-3,CASRFGGATDTQYF
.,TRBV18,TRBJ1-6,CASSPADGGLGHF